Below, one T cell receptor beta chain is given with its context. Generated by immunoSEQ multiplex PCR, the TCRdb table keeps only in-frame clones and is missing some. The sample includes tens of thousands of clones, around four fifths of them seen just once. Trimming took 0 bases from V and 5 from J, leaving 10 bases between them. The CDR3 is 14 residues long. Germline CDR1 and CDR2: MNHEY and SVGAGI. The source of the sample is a study of T cell clones after liver transplantation. The rearrangement joins TRBV6-5 to TRBJ1-1, with D perhaps TRBD1 (6 bases). The sequenced sample was CD4+ T cells from blood, obtained 45 to 47 months after liver transplant. The receptor was isolated from a human patient who received a liver transplant. Some T cells may be transferred from the graft donor. The CDR3 spells CASSYSGGRTEAFF. The CDR3 nucleotides read TGTGCCAGCAGTTACTCAGGGGGAAGGACTGAAGCTTTCTTT.